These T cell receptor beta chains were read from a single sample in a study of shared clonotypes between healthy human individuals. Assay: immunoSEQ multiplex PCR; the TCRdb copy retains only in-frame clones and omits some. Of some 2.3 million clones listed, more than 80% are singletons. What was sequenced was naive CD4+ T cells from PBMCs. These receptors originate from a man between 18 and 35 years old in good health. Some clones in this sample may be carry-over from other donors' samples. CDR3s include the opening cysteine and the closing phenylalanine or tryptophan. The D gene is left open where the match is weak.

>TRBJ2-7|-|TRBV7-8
CASSVLIGRSSYEQYF
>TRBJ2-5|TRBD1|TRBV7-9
CASSLTGYGETQYF
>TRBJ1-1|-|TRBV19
CASSAPGAVSEAFF
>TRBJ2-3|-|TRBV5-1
CASSPSDPRVGTDTQYF
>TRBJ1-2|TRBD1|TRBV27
CASSLAGTGNGYTF
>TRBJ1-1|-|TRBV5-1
CASSLGSGAAEAFF
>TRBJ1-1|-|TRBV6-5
CASRRTGNTEAFF
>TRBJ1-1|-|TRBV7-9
CASSFAMNTEAFF
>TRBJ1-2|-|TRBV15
CATSRAGNNYGYTF
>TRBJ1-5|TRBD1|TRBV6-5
CASRRDRSNQPQHF
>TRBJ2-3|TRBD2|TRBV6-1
CASSMRGGFTDTQYF
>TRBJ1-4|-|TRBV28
CASSLLGGEKLFF
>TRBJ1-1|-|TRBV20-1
CSATQNTEAFF
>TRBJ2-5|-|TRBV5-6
CASSPLAGAGSETQYF
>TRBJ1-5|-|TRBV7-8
CASSLAALSNQPQHF
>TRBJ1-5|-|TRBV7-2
CASSLFTQGGQPQHF
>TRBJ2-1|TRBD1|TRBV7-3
CASSSGQGVYNEQFF
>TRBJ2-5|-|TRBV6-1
CASSEGREETQYF
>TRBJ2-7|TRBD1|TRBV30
CAWTAPGQTPYEQYF
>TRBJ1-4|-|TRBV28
CASSEGTPNEKLFF
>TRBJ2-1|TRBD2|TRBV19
CASSISGTLNEQFF
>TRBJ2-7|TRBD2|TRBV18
CASSLGTSGAMGEQYF
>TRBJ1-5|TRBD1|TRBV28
CASSPQGGYSNQPQHF
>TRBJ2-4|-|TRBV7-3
CASSLRPGPHIQYF
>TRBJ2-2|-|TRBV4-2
CASRRNTGELFF
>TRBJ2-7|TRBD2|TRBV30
CAWSEPQVSGREYF
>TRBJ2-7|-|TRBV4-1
CASSHVDGYYEQYF
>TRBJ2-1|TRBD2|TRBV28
CASSLSPGLAGGESSYNEQFF
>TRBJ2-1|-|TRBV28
CASSSEGVGAYNEQFF
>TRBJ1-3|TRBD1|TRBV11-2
CASSSTGRNTIYF
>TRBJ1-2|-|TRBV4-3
CASSQGNYGYTF
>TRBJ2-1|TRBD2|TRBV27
CASSGTTSKNHNEQFF
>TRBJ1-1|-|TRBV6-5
CASSRGLNTEAFF
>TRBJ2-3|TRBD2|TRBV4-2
CASSQDPSGSTDTQYF
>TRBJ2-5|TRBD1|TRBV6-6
CASSKTGGYQETQYF
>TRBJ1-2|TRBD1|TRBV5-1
CASRLLPGQGEDGYTF
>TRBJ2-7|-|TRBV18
CASSPMQGPYEQYF
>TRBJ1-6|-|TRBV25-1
CASSPQGFSALHF
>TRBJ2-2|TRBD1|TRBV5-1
CASSSTPPGQGLPDGELFF
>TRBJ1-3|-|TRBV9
CASSVYGNTIYF
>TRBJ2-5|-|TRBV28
CASSSRGRETQYF
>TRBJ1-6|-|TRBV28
CASSFIRGTPLHF
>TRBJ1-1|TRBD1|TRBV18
CASSPSGTGNTEAFF
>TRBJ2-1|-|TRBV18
CASSPFRGEQFF
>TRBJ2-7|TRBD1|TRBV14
CASSQLGQGTYEQYF
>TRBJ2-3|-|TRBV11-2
CASSPSGPSGATQYF